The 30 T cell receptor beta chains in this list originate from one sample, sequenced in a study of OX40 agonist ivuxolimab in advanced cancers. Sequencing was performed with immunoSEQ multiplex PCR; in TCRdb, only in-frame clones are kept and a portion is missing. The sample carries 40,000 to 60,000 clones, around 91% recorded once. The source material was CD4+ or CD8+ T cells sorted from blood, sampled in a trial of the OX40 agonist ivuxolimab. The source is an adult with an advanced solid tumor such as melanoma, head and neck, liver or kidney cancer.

CDR3 nucleotide sequence: TGTGCCAGTAGTATAGTAGAGGGGGAAACTGAAGCTTTCTTT. It translates to CASSIVEGETEAFF. This chain connects TRBV19 to TRBJ1-1; a weak D match, TRBD1 (6 bases). Germline lookup yields CDR1 LNHDA and CDR2 SQIVND (reference sequence). The V end was cut by 1 base, the J end by 5 bases, with 11 bases between. The CDR3 is 14 amino acids.

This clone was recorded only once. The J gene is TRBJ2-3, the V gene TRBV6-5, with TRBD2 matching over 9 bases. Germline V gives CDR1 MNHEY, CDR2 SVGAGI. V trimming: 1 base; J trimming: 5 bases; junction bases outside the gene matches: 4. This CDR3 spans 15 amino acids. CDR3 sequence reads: CASSYLSSGEDTQYF. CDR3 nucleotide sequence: TGTGCCAGCAGTTACTTGTCTAGCGGGGAAGATACGCAGTATTTT.

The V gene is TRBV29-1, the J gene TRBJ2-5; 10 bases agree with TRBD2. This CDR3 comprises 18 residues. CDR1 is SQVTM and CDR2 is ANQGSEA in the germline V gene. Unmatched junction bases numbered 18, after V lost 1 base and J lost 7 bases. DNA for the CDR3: TGCAGCGTTGAAGTTGGCCGACCGGGACTAGCGAACATCGGGACCCAGTACTTC. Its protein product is CSVEVGRPGLANIGTQYF. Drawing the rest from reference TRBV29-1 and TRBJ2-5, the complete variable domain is SAVISQKPSRDICQRGTSLTIQCQVDSQVTMMFWYRQQPGQSLTLIATANQGSEATYESGFVIDKFPISRPNLTFSTLTVSNMSPEDSSIYLCSVEVGRPGLANIGTQYFGPGTRLLVL.

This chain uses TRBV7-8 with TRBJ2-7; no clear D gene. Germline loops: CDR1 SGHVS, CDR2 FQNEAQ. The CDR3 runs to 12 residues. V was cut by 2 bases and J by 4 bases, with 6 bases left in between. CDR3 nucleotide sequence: TGTGCCAGCAGCTTAACCGGATACGAGCAGTACTTC. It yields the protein CASSLTGYEQYF.

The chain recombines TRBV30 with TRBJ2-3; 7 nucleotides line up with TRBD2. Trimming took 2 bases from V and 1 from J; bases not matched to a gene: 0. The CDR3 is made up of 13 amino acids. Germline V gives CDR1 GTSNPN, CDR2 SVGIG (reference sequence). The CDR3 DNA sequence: TGTGCCTGGAGTACTAGCGGCACAGATACGCAGTATTTT. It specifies CAWSTSGTDTQYF.

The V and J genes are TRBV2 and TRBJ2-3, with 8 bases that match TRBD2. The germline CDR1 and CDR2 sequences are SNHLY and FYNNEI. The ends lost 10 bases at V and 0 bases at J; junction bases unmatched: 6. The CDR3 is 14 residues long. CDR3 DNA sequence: TGTGCCACCGCTAGCGGGCCGAGCACAGATACGCAGTATTTT. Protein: CATASGPSTDTQYF.

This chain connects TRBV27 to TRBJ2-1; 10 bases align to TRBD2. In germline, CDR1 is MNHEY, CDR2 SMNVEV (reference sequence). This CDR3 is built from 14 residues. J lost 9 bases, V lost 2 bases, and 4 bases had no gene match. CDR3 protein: CASSLLAGVAEQFF. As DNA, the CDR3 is TGTGCCAGCAGTTTACTAGCGGGAGTAGCTGAGCAGTTCTTC.

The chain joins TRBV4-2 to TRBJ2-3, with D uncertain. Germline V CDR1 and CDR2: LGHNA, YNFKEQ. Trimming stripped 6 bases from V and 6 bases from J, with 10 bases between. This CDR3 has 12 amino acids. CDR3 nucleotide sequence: TGTGCCAGCAGTCAGGCCGTGGATACGCAGTATTTT. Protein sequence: CASSQAVDTQYF.

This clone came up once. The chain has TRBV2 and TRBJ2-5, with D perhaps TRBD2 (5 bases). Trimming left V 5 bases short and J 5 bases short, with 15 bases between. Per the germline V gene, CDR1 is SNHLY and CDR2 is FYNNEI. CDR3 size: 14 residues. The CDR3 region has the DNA TGTGCCAGCAGTCTTGATGGGCGAGGGGAGACCCAGTACTTC. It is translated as CASSLDGRGETQYF.

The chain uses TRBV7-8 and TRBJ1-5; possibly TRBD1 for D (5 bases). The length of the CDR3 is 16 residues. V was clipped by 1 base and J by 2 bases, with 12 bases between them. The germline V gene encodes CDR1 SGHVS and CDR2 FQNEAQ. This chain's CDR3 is CASSLGEVGGNQPQHF. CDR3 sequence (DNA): TGTGCCAGCAGCTTAGGGGAGGTGGGGGGCAATCAGCCCCAGCATTTT.

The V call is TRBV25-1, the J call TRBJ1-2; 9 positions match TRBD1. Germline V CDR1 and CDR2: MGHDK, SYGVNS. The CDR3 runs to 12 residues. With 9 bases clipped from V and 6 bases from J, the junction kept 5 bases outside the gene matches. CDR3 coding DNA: TGTGCCAGTCGCGGGACAGGGAATGGCTACACCTTC. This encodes CASRGTGNGYTF.

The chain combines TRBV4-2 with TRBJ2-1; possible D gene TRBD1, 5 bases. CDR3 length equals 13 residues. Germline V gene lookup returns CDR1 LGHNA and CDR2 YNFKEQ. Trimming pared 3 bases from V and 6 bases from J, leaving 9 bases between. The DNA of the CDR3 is TGTGCCAGCAGCCAGTCCAGGGTCAATGAGCAGTTCTTC. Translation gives CASSQSRVNEQFF.

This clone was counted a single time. CDR3 coding DNA: TGTGCCAGCAGTCGTTATTCCGGGAGCACAGATACGCAGTATTTT. Amino acids: CASSRYSGSTDTQYF. This chain connects TRBV6-6 to TRBJ2-3; D is unclear. The V end was cut by 5 bases, the J end by 0 bases, with 12 bases between. The CDR3 is 15 amino acids. Germline CDR1 MNHNY, CDR2 SVGAGI (reference sequence).

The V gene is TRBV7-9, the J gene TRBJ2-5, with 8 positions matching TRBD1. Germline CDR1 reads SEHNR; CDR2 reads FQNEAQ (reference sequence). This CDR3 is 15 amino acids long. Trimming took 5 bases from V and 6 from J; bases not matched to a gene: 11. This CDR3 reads CASSHTADRAQTQYF. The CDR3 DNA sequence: TGTGCCAGCAGCCACACCGCGGACAGGGCCCAGACCCAGTACTTC. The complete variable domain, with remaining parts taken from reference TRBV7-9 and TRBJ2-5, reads DTGVSQNPRHKITKRGQNVTFRCDPISEHNRLYWYRQTLGQGPEFLTYFQNEAQLEKSRLLSDRFSAERPKGSFSTLEIQRTEQGDSAMYLCASSHTADRAQTQYFGPGTRLLVL.

DNA for the CDR3: TGTGCCAGCAGCGGGCGACTAGCGTTTGGCACAGATACGCAGTATTTT. As protein: CASSGRLAFGTDTQYF. The chain combines TRBV11-2 with TRBJ2-3; 8 nucleotides match TRBD2. In germline, CDR1 is SGHAT, CDR2 FQNNGV. Trimming at V came to 5 bases and at J to 1 base, leaving 8 bases not matched to a gene. The CDR3 spans 16 residues.

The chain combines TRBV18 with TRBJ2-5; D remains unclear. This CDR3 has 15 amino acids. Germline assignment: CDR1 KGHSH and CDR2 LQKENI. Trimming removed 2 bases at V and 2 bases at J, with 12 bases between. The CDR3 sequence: CASSPSRPRQETQYF. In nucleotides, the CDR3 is TGTGCCAGCTCACCAAGTAGGCCAAGACAAGAGACCCAGTACTTC.

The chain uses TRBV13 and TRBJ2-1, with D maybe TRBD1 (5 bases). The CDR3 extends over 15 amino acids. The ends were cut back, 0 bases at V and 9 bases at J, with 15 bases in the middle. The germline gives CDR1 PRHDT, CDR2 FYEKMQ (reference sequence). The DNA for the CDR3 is TGTGCCAGCAGCTTAGGGACCATGGGTCAGGGTGAGCAGTTCTTC. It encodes CASSLGTMGQGEQFF.

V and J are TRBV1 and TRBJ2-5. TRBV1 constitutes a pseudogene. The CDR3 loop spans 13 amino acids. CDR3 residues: CTSRRRLKETQYF. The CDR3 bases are TGCACCAGCCGCCGACGGCTGAAAGAGACCCAGTACTTC.

The CDR3 nucleotides read TGTGCCAGCAGTCGGGCAGGGGGGAGTCGAGAGCAGTACTTC. Translating it yields CASSRAGGSREQYF. The chain carries TRBV11-2 and TRBJ2-7; D is perhaps TRBD1 (7 bases). The CDR3 runs to 14 residues. The V end lost 6 bases, the J end lost 7 bases, and 19 bases lay between the germline ends. In germline, CDR1 is SGHAT, CDR2 FQNNGV.

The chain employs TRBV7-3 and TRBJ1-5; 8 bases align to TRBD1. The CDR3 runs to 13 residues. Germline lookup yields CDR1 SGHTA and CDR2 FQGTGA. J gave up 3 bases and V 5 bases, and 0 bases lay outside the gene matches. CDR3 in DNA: TGTGCCAGCAGCCAGGGGGCCAATCAGCCCCAGCATTTT. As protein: CASSQGANQPQHF. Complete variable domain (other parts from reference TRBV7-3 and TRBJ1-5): GAGVSQTPSNKVTEKGKYVELRCDPISGHTALYWYRQSLGQGPEFLIYFQGTGAADDSGLPNDRFFAVRPEGSVSTLKIQRTERGDSAVYLCASSQGANQPQHFGDGTRLSIL.

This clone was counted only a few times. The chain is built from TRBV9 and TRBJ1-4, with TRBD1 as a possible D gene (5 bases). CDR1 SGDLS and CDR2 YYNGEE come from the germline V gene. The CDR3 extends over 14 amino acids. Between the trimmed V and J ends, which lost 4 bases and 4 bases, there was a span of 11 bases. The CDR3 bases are TGTGCCAGCAGCCAGACAGCGTATAATGAAAAACTGTTTTTT. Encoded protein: CASSQTAYNEKLFF.

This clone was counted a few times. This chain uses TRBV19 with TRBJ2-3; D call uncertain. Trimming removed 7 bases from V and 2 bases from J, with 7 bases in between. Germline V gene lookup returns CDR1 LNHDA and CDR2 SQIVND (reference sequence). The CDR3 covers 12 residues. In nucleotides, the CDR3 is TGTGCCAGTACGTCGATCACAGATACGCAGTATTTT. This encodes CASTSITDTQYF.

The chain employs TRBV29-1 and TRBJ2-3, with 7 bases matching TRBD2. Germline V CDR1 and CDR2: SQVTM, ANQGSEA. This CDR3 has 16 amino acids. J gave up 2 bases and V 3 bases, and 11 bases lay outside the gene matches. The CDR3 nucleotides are TGCAGCGTTGACAGTTGGCGGGAGAGGTTCACAGATACGCAGTATTTT. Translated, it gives CSVDSWRERFTDTQYF.

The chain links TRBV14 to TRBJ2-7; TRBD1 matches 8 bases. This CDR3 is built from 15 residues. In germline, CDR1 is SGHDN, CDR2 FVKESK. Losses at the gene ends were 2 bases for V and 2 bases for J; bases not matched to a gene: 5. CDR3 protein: CASSQHGTGPYEQYF. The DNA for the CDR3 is TGTGCCAGCAGCCAACACGGGACAGGTCCCTACGAGCAGTACTTC.

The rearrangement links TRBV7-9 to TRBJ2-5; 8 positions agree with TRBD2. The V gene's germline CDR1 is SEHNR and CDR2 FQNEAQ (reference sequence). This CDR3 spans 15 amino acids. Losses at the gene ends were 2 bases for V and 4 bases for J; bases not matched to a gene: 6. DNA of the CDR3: TGTGCCAGCAGCTTATGGGCGGCGGGGGGAGAGACCCAGTACTTC. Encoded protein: CASSLWAAGGETQYF.

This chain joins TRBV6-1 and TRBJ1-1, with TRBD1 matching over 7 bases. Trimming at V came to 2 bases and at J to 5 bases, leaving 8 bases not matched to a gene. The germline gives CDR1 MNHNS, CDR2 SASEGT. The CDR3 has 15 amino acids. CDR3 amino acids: CASSESRDSRTEAFF. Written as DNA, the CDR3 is TGTGCCAGCAGTGAAAGCCGGGACAGTAGAACTGAAGCTTTCTTT.

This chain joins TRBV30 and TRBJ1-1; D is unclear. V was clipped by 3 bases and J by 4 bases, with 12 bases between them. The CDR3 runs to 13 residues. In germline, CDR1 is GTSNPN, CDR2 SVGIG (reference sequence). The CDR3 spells CAWRRIPSTEAFF. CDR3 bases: TGTGCCTGGAGGAGGATCCCGTCCACTGAAGCTTTCTTT. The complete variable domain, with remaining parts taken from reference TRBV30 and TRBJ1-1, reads SQTIHQWPATLVQPVGSPLSLECTVEGTSNPNLYWYRQAAGRGLQLLFYSVGIGQISSEVPQNLSASRPQDRQFILSSKKLLLSDSGFYLCAWRRIPSTEAFFGQGTRLTVV.

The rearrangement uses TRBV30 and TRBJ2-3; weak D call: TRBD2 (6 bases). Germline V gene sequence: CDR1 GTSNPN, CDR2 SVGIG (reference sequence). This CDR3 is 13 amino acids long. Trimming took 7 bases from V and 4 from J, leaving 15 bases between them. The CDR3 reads CASLLAFADTQYF. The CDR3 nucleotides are TGTGCCTCCCTCCTAGCGTTTGCAGATACGCAGTATTTT.

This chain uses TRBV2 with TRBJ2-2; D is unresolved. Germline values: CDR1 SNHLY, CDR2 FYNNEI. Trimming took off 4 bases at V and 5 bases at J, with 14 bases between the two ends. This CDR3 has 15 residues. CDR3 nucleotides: TGTGCCAGCAGTGTAGGGCCAGGCGAGACCGGGGAGCTGTTTTTT. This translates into CASSVGPGETGELFF.

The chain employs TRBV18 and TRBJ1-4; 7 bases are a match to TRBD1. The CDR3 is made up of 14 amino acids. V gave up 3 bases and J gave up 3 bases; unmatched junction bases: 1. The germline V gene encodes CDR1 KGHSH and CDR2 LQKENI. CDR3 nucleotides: TGTGCCAGCTCACCCGACAGGGCTAATGAAAAACTGTTTTTT. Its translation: CASSPDRANEKLFF.